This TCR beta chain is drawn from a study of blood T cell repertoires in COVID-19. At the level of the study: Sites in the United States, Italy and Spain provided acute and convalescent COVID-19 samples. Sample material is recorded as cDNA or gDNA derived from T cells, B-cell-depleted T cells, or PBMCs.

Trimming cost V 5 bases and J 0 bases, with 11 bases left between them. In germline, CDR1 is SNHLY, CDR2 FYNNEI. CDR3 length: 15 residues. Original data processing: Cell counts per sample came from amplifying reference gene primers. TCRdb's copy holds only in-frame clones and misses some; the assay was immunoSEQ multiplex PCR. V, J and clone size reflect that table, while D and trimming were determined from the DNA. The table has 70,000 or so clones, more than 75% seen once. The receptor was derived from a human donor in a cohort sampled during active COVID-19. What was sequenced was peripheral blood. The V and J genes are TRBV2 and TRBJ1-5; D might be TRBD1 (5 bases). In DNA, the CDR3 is TGTGCCAGCAGTTACGACAGATATAGCAATCAGCCCCAGCATTTT. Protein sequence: CASSYDRYSNQPQHF.